What follows are 27 T cell receptor beta chains derived from one specimen sequenced in a study of preoperative IRX-2 immunotherapy in early breast cancer. Documented treatment: preoperative locoregional IRX-2 cytokine immunotherapy. Libraries were prepared by immunoSEQ multiplex PCR; TCRdb keeps only in-frame clonotypes and omits some of them. The table includes roughly 43,000 clones, approximately 94% detected once. The material sequenced was tumor tissue, taken after IRX-2 immunotherapy. The source of these receptors is a human donor with breast cancer.

This chain links TRBV28 with TRBJ1-5; D remains unclear. CDR1 and CDR2 (germline): MDHEN, SYDVKM. CDR3 length: 12 residues. V shed 8 bases and J shed 6 bases, with 11 bases lying between them. The CDR3 loop reads CASSILGQPQHF. The CDR3 DNA is TGTGCCAGCTCAATCTTGGGTCAGCCCCAGCATTTT.

The rearrangement joins TRBV28 to TRBJ1-5, with unresolved D. Germline V gene data show CDR1 as MDHEN and CDR2 as SYDVKM. Trimming stripped 2 bases from V and 6 bases from J, with 8 bases between. The CDR3 is made up of 13 amino acids. The CDR3 DNA reads TGTGCCAGCAGTTTAATACCGGGTCAGCCCCAGCATTTT. Translating gives CASSLIPGQPQHF.

This clone was found once. The chain carries TRBV5-6 and TRBJ1-5; no definite D call. This CDR3 has 14 residues. Germline CDR1 reads SGHDT; CDR2 reads YYEEEE. Trimming removed 2 bases from V and 3 bases from J, with 9 bases in between. The CDR3 protein is CASSFYGNNQPQHF. CDR3 nucleotides: TGTGCCAGCAGCTTTTATGGGAACAATCAGCCCCAGCATTTT.

V usage is TRBV6-6 and J usage is TRBJ1-2; a possible D gene is TRBD1 (5 bases). The CDR3 runs to 12 residues. The germline gives CDR1 MNHNY, CDR2 SVGAGI (reference sequence). Between the trimmed V and J ends, which lost 5 bases and 5 bases, there was a span of 9 bases. CDR3 sequence reads: CASSPDSYGYTF. CDR3 nucleotides: TGTGCCAGCAGTCCCGACAGTTATGGCTACACCTTC.

This chain joins TRBV5-1 and TRBJ1-5; D is possibly TRBD1 (6 bases). Deletions cut 4 bases from V and 4 bases from J, with 18 bases between. The germline CDR1 and CDR2 sequences are SGHRS and YFSETQ. This CDR3 has 16 amino acids. DNA for the CDR3: TGCGCCAGCAGCCCCTATGGGGGGGCGGGGAATCAGCCCCAGCATTTT. The encoded protein is CASSPYGGAGNQPQHF.

This chain links TRBV7-3 with TRBJ2-7, with TRBD2 matching over 8 bases. V lost 5 bases to trimming and J lost 2 bases; unmatched junction nucleotides: 14. The CDR3 is 17 amino acids. Germline CDR1 is SGHTA and CDR2 is FQGTGA. CDR3 region: CASSLYSLGLGAYEQYF. In DNA, the CDR3 is TGTGCCAGCAGCCTGTATTCCCTGGGACTAGGTGCCTACGAGCAGTACTTC. Full variable domain (rest looked up from reference TRBV7-3 and TRBJ2-7): GAGVSQTPSNKVTEKGKYVELRCDPISGHTALYWYRQSLGQGPEFLIYFQGTGAADDSGLPNDRFFAVRPEGSVSTLKIQRTERGDSAVYLCASSLYSLGLGAYEQYFGPGTRLTVT.

The chain is built from TRBV12-2 and TRBJ1-5. TRBV12-2 is deemed a pseudogene. The CDR3 loop spans 19 amino acids. CDR3 in amino acids: CASRSAFLTRPLSNQPQHF. For the CDR3, the DNA is TGTGCAAGTCGCTCAGCCTTTCTGACCCGGCCCCTTAGCAATCAGCCCCAGCATTTT.

The rearrangement links TRBV14 to TRBJ2-1, with a possible D match to TRBD1 (6 bases). The V gene lost 1 base and the J gene lost 6 bases, with 13 bases spanning the gap. Germline V CDR1 and CDR2: SGHDN, FVKESK. This CDR3 spans 15 amino acids. CDR3 nucleotide sequence: TGTGCCAGCAGCCAAGTGGGGGCTACCCCCAATGAGCAGTTCTTC. Encoded protein: CASSQVGATPNEQFF.

The chain recombines TRBV18 with TRBJ2-3; the D gene is possibly TRBD1 (5 bases). V shed 3 bases and J shed 0 bases, with 13 bases lying between them. CDR1 is KGHSH and CDR2 is LQKENI in the germline V gene. This CDR3 contains 16 residues. The CDR3 region has the DNA TGTGCCAGCTCACCTATACGGACAACTAGCACAGATACGCAGTATTTT. It translates to CASSPIRTTSTDTQYF.

This chain joins TRBV15 and TRBJ2-3; D gene uncertain. The CDR3 length is 14 residues. Germline V CDR1 and CDR2: LNHNV, YYDKDF (reference sequence). The V gene lost 3 bases and the J gene lost 0 bases, with 7 bases spanning the gap. In DNA form, the CDR3 reads TGTGCCACCAGCAGCACAGATAGCACAGATACGCAGTATTTT. As protein: CATSSTDSTDTQYF.

This clone was found once. The chain couples TRBV6-6 to TRBJ1-1; unclear D gene. Germline-derived CDR1 and CDR2 are MNHNY and SVGAGI (reference sequence). This CDR3 spans 13 amino acids. V lost 0 bases and J lost 5, with 7 bases in between. The CDR3 region is CASSYSLSTEAFF. CDR3 sequence (DNA): TGTGCCAGCAGTTACTCCCTTTCTACTGAAGCTTTCTTT.

The chain carries TRBV25-1 and TRBJ1-4; 9 bases are shared with TRBD1. The CDR3 has 15 amino acids. Unmatched junction bases numbered 7, after V lost 3 bases and J lost 8 bases. Germline assignment: CDR1 MGHDK and CDR2 SYGVNS. The chain's CDR3 is CASSDDRGSGEKLFF. The CDR3 nucleotides read TGTGCCAGCAGTGACGACAGGGGGAGCGGGGAAAAACTGTTTTTT.

CDR3 coding DNA: TGTGCCAGCAGTTACGGGGGGCTGAACACTGAAGCTTTCTTT. Protein sequence: CASSYGGLNTEAFF. The chain is built from TRBV6-5 and TRBJ1-1, with a weak D call TRBD1 (6 bases). Trimming cost V 2 bases and J 0 bases, with 7 bases left between them. The germline CDR1 and CDR2 sequences are MNHEY and SVGAGI. This CDR3 region has 14 residues.

The chain uses TRBV5-1 and TRBJ1-2, with D unresolved. Per germline, CDR1 SGHRS and CDR2 YFSETQ. This CDR3 is 14 amino acids long. The V gene lost 4 bases and the J gene lost 2 bases, with 12 bases spanning the gap. The CDR3 spells CASSVNPGNYGYTF. In nucleotides, the CDR3 is TGCGCCAGCAGCGTAAACCCAGGAAACTATGGCTACACCTTC.

The chain joins TRBV5-4 to TRBJ2-7, with 9 positions matching TRBD1. Germline CDR1 SGHNT, CDR2 YYREEE (reference sequence). CDR3 length: 16 amino acids. Trimming removed 2 bases from V and 3 bases from J; junction bases left unmatched: 9. The CDR3 nucleotides read TGTGCCAGCAGCTTTGGTTCGACAGGGGGGGTCTACGAGCAGTACTTC. Translation gives CASSFGSTGGVYEQYF.

The gene calls are TRBV13 and TRBJ2-7; the D gene could be TRBD1 or TRBD2 (5 bases each). CDR1 PRHDT and CDR2 FYEKMQ come from the germline V gene (reference sequence). The CDR3 has 16 amino acids. V was shortened by 5 bases and J by 1 base, with 18 bases between the two germline ends. DNA of the CDR3: TGTGCCAGCAGCAACGGACCGGGACGGAGGTCCTACGAGCAGTACTTC. The encoded protein is CASSNGPGRRSYEQYF.

V is TRBV14 and J is TRBJ2-7; TRBD1 matches at 7 bases. This CDR3 is 14 amino acids long. From germline, CDR1 is SGHDN and CDR2 FVKESK. Trimming cost V 3 bases and J 0 bases; bases outside gene matches: 2. CDR3 amino acids: CASSQGQFSYEQYF. As DNA, the CDR3 is TGTGCCAGCAGCCAGGGACAGTTCTCCTACGAGCAGTACTTC.

This chain's CDR3 is CASSLGTLRQTEAFF. The CDR3 DNA reads as TGTGCCAGCAGCTTGGGAACACTCAGGCAGACTGAAGCTTTCTTT. The genes are TRBV5-6 and TRBJ1-1; no definite D call. The V and J ends lost 0 bases and 5 bases respectively, with 14 bases between them. Per germline, CDR1 SGHDT and CDR2 YYEEEE. The CDR3 has 15 residues.

The chain uses TRBV9 and TRBJ2-1; D gene ambiguous. This CDR3 contains 13 residues. From germline, CDR1 is SGDLS and CDR2 YYNGEE. V was shortened by 0 bases and J by 3 bases, with 4 bases between the two germline ends. In DNA form, the CDR3 reads TGTGCCAGCAGCGTAGGGATCTACAATGAGCAGTTCTTC. Its translation is CASSVGIYNEQFF.

This chain joins TRBV11-2 and TRBJ1-1, with 7 bases identical to TRBD1. V dropped 2 bases and J dropped 10; count of bases not matched to a gene: 4. CDR1 is SGHAT and CDR2 is FQNNGV in the germline V gene. The CDR3 has 12 residues. The CDR3 spells CASSLRGRPAFF. CDR3 DNA: TGTGCCAGCAGCTTAAGGGGGCGCCCAGCTTTCTTT.

In DNA form, the CDR3 reads TGTGCCAGCAGTTTAAACTCGGCGGGCGGTACAGATACGCAGTATTTT. Translation gives CASSLNSAGGTDTQYF. The rearrangement joins TRBV28 to TRBJ2-3; a weak D match, TRBD2 (5 bases). This CDR3 spans 16 amino acids. With 2 bases removed from V and 3 bases from J, the gap between germline ends came to 15 bases. CDR1 and CDR2 from the germline V gene are MDHEN and SYDVKM.

The V call is TRBV6-6, the J call TRBJ2-3; D remains unclear. The CDR3 sequence is 12 residues long. Trimming cost V 6 bases and J 6 bases, with 10 bases left between them. CDR1 is MNHNY and CDR2 is SVGAGI in the germline V gene (reference sequence). CDR3 coding DNA: TGTGCCAGCAGCCGCAGTGTCGATACGCAGTATTTT. Encoded protein: CASSRSVDTQYF.

This chain joins TRBV21-1 and TRBJ2-7; the table's D gene call, TRBD1, was not cross checked with the DNA. TRBV21-1 is given as a pseudogene. The CDR3 spans 17 residues. CDR3 region: CASSKGETGLGAYEQYF. CDR3 sequence (DNA): TGTGCCAGCAGCAAAGGCGAGACAGGGCTTGGGGCCTACGAGCAGTACTTC.

The rearrangement uses TRBV5-4 and TRBJ2-7; D may be TRBD1 (5 bases). Trimming took 4 bases from V and 6 from J, leaving 14 bases between them. Germline CDR1 is SGHNT and CDR2 is YYREEE (reference sequence). The CDR3 contains 13 residues. The CDR3 DNA follows: TGTGCCAGCAGCGCGCAGGGTGTGCGCGAGCAGTACTTC. Translation: CASSAQGVREQYF.

The rearrangement uses TRBV5-1 and TRBJ2-5; no definite D call. The CDR3 consists of 14 residues. Germline CDR1 reads SGHRS; CDR2 reads YFSETQ. V was cut by 1 base and J by 5 bases, with 12 bases left in between. CDR3 sequence (DNA): TGCGCCAGCAGCTTGAGGCGGTTCGGGGAGACCCAGTACTTC. Its protein product is CASSLRRFGETQYF. Full variable domain (remainder filled in from reference TRBV5-1 and TRBJ2-5): KAGVTQTPRYLIKTRGQQVTLSCSPISGHRSVSWYQQTPGQGLQFLFEYFSETQRNKGNFPGRFSGRQFSNSRSEMNVSTLELGDSALYLCASSLRRFGETQYFGPGTRLLVL.

This rearrangement joins TRBV5-1 to TRBJ2-3; no firm D call. CDR1 and CDR2 from the germline V gene are SGHRS and YFSETQ. The V and J ends lost 3 bases and 3 bases respectively, with 14 bases between them. This CDR3 region has 15 residues. The CDR3 nucleotides are TGCGCCAGCAGCTCCGTCCGGGCCGTAACAGATACGCAGTATTTT. Amino acid sequence: CASSSVRAVTDTQYF.

The chain has TRBV6-5 and TRBJ1-2, with a tentative D call TRBD1 (5 bases). Trimming cost V 6 bases and J 6 bases, with 20 bases left between them. The CDR3 covers 15 residues. Germline CDR1 is MNHEY and CDR2 is SVGAGI. The CDR3 DNA reads as TGTGCCAGCAGGGCGGGGCAGGCGGGGGGAGATGGCTACACCTTC. Translating gives CASRAGQAGGDGYTF.